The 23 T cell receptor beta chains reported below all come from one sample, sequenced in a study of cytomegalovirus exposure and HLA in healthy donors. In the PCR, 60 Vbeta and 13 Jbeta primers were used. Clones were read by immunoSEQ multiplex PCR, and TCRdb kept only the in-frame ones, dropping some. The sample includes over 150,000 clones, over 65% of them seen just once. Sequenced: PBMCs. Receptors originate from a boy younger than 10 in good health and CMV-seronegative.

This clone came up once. The CDR3 sequence: CASSGGTGPSYGYTF. CDR3 nucleotide sequence: TGCGCCAGCAGCGGGGGGACAGGACCCTCTTATGGCTACACCTTC. The rearrangement links TRBV5-1 to TRBJ1-2; 8 bases line up with TRBD1. Trimming removed 4 bases from V and 5 bases from J; junction bases left unmatched: 10. CDR3 length: 15 amino acids. Germline CDR1 is SGHRS and CDR2 is YFSETQ.

The CDR3, as DNA: TGCGCCAGCAGAGACCAACAGAGAATGAACACTGAAGCTTTCTTT. Amino acids: CASRDQQRMNTEAFF. The rearrangement uses TRBV5-1 and TRBJ1-1; D is unresolved. Germline CDR1 is SGHRS and CDR2 is YFSETQ. The CDR3 has 15 residues. V lost 5 bases and J 0 bases, leaving 14 bases between the germline ends.

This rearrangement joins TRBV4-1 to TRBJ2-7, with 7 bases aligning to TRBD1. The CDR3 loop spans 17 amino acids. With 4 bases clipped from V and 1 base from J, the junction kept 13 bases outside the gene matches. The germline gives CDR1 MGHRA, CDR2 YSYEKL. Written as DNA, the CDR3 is TGCGCCAGCAGCCTGATGAGAGGGACAGACATTTCCTACGAGCAGTACTTC. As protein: CASSLMRGTDISYEQYF.

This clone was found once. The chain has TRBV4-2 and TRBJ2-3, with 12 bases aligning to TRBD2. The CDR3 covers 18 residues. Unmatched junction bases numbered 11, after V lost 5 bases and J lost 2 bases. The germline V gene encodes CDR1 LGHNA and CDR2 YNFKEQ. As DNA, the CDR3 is TGTGCCAGCAGCTTCACTAGCGGGGGGTATAAACCCACAGATACGCAGTATTTT. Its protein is CASSFTSGGYKPTDTQYF.

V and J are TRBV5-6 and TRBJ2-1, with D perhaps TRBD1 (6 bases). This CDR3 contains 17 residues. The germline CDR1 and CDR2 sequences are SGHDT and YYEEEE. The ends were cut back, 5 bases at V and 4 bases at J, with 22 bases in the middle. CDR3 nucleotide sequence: TGTGCCAGCAGTTCTATCCGGGACACCCAGCCATACAATGAGCAGTTCTTC. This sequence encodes CASSSIRDTQPYNEQFF.

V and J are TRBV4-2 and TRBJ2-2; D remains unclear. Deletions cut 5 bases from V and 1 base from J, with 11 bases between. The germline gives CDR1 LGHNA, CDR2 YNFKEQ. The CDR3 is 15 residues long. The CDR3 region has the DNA TGTGCCAGCAGCTTGGGCCCATTGAACACCGGGGAGCTGTTTTTT. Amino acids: CASSLGPLNTGELFF.

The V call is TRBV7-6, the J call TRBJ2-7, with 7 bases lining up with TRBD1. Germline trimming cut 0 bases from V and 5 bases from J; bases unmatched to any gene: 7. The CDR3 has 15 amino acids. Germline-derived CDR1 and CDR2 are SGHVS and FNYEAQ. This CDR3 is CASSLAGTESDEQYF. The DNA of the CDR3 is TGTGCCAGCAGCTTAGCCGGGACAGAGAGCGACGAGCAGTACTTC.

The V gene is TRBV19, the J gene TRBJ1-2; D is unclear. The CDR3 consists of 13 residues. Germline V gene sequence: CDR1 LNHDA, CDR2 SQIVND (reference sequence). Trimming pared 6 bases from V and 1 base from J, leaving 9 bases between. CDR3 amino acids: CASSPLNNYGYTF. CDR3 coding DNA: TGTGCCAGTAGCCCACTGAATAACTATGGCTACACCTTC.

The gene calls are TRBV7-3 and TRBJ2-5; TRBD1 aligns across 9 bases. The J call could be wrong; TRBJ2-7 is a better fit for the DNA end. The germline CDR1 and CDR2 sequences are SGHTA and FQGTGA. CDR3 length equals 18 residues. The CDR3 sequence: CASSLTLGQGRSSYEQYF. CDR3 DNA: TGTGCCAGCAGCTTAACGTTGGGACAGGGACGAAGCTCCTACGAGCAGTACTTC.

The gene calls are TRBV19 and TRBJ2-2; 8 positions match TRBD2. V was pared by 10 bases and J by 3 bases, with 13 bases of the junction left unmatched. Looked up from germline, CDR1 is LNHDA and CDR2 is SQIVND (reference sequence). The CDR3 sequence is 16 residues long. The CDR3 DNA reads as TGTGCCACAACACAAGGAGCGGGGGCCCACACCGGGGAGCTGTTTTTT. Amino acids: CATTQGAGAHTGELFF. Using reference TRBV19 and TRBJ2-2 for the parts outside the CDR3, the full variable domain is DGGITQSPKYLFRKEGQNVTLSCEQNLNHDAMYWYRQDPGQGLRLIYYSQIVNDFQKGDIAEGYSVSREKKESFPLTVTSAQKNPTAFYLCATTQGAGAHTGELFFGEGSRLTVL.

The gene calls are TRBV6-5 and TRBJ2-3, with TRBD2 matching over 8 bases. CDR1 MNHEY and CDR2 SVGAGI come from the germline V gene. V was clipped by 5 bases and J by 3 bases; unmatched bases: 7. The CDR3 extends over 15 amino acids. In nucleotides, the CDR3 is TGTGCCAGCAGTGGGCGGGGGGAGGAGACAGATACGCAGTATTTT. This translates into CASSGRGEETDTQYF.

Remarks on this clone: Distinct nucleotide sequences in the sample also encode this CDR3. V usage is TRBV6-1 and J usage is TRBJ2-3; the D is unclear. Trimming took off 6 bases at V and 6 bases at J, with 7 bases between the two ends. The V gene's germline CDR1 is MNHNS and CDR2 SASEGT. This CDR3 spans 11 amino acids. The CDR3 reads CASSPLDTQYF. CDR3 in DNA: TGTGCCAGCAGCCCTTTGGATACGCAGTATTTT.

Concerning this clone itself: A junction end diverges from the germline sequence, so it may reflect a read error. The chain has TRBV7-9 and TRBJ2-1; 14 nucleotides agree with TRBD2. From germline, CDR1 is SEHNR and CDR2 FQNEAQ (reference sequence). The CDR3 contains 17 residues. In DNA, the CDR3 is TGTTCCAGCAGCTTAGGACTAGCGGGGGGACTCTACAATGAGCAGTTCTTC. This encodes CSSSLGLAGGLYNEQFF.

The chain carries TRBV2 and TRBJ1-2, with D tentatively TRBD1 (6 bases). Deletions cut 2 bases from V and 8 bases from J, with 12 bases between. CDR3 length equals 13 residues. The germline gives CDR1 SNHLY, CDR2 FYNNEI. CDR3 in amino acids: CASSEQGLGGYTF. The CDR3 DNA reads TGTGCCAGCAGTGAACAGGGGCTTGGAGGCTACACCTTC. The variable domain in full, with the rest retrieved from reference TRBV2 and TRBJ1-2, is EPEVTQTPSHQVTQMGQEVILRCVPISNHLYFYWYRQILGQKVEFLVSFYNNEISEKSEIFDDQFSVERPDGSNFTLKIRSTKLEDSAMYFCASSEQGLGGYTFGSGTRLTVV.

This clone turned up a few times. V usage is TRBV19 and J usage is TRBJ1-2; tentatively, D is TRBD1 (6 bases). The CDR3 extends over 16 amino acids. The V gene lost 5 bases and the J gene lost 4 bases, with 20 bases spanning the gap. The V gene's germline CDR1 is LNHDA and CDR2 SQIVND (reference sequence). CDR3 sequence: CASSPATGDWGYGYTF. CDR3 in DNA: TGTGCCAGTAGTCCCGCGACAGGCGATTGGGGCTATGGCTACACCTTC.

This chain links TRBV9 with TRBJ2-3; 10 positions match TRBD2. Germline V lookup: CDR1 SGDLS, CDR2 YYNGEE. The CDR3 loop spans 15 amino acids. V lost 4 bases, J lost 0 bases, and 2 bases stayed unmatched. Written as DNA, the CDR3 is TGTGCCAGCAGCATTAGCGGGGGGAGCACAGATACGCAGTATTTT. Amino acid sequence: CASSISGGSTDTQYF.

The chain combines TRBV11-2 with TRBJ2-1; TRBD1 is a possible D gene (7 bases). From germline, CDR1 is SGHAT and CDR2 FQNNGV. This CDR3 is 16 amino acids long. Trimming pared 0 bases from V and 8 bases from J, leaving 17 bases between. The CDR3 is CASSLDLAGGTHEQFF. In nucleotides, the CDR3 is TGTGCCAGCAGCTTAGATTTGGCAGGGGGGACCCATGAGCAGTTCTTC.

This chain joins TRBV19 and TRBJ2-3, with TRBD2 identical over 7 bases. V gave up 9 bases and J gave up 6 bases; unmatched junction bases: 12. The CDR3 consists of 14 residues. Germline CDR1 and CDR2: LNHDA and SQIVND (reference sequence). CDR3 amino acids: CASHRGVSSDTQYF. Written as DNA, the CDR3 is TGTGCCAGCCATCGGGGGGTCTCCTCGGATACGCAGTATTTT.

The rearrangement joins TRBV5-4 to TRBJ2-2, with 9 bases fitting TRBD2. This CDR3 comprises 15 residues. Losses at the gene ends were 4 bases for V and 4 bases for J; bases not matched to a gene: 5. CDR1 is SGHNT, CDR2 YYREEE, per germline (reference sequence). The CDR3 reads CASSRGGVSTGELFF. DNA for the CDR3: TGTGCCAGCAGCCGCGGGGGGGTGAGCACCGGGGAGCTGTTTTTT.

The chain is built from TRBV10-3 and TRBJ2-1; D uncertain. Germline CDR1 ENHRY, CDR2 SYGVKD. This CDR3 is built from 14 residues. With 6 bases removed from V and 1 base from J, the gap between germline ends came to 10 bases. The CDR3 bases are TGTGCCATCAGGAGCGCGTTATCCTACAATGAGCAGTTCTTC. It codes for CAIRSALSYNEQFF.

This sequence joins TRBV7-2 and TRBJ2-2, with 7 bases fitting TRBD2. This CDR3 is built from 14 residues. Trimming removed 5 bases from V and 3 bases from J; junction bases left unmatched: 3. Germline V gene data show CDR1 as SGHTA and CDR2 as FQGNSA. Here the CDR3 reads CASSPGLHTGELFF. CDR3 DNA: TGTGCCAGCAGCCCGGGACTACACACCGGGGAGCTGTTTTTT.

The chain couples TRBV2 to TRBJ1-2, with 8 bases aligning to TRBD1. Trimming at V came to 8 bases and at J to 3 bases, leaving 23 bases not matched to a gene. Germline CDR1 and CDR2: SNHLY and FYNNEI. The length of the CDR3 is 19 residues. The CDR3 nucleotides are TGTGCCAGCGCCCAGGGGGCGTCCCACAATAGTGGAATAGACTATGGCTACACCTTC. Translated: CASAQGASHNSGIDYGYTF.

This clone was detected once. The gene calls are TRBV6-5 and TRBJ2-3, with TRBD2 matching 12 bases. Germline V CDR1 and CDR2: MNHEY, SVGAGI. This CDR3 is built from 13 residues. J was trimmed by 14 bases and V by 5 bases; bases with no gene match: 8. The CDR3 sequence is CASSDLAGGGWYF. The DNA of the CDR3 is TGTGCCAGCAGTGACCTAGCGGGGGGGGGCTGGTATTTT.